The present T cell receptor (beta chain) was sequenced within a study of PD-1 blockade in classical Hodgkin lymphoma. Study-wide results and caveats: It was among complete responders that baseline diversity resembled that of newly diagnosed patients. Exclusion removed patients who began nivolumab under 1 year after ASCT. CD4+ but not CD8+ TCR diversity rose significantly by C4D1.

Stated time point: cycle 4 day 1 (C4D1), after around six weeks of nivolumab. The patients all showed relapse after autologous stem cell transplantation, while their brentuximab vedotin exposure varied. The investigators isolated CD8+ T cells from thawed PBMCs using magnetic negative selection. Profiling relied on immunoSEQ multiplex PCR, and the TCRdb table lists in-frame clones only, not all of them. The sample records about 12,000 clones, approximately 84% being singletons. The sample holds a few counts of this clone. Its antigen is unidentified. This specimen consisted of CD8+ T cells from blood, obtained before the fourth cycle of nivolumab. This clonotype was sampled from a human donor with classical Hodgkin lymphoma. The donor label of this sample is uncertain.

CDR3: CASSSGSNTEAFF. The DNA for the CDR3 is TGTGCCAGCAGTTCGGGCAGCAACACTGAAGCTTTCTTT. The chain combines TRBV6-1 with TRBJ1-1; the D is unclear. There are 13 residues in the CDR3. Germline-derived CDR1 and CDR2 are MNHNS and SASEGT. Trimming cost V 5 bases and J 2 bases, with 9 bases left between them.